This T cell receptor beta chain was documented in a study of response to subunit inactivated influenza vaccine. TCRdb used MiXCR to reprocess the RT-PCR reads, holding one entry per CDR3 protein. The sample lists over 800,000 distinct CDR3 sequences, about 20% occurring once. This CDR3 has 15 residues. Germline values: CDR1 SGHTA, CDR2 FQGNSA. V trimming: 1 base; J trimming: 5 bases; junction bases outside the gene matches: 5. The specimen was PBMCs from blood, collected 5 to 6 days after vaccination. The receptor comes from a man aged 50-59 years who received an inactivated influenza vaccine. This chain links TRBV7-2 with TRBJ2-7; TRBD2 agrees at 10 bases. The CDR3 loop is CASSLVGLALNEQYF. The CDR3 region has the DNA TGTGCCAGCAGCTTAGTGGGACTAGCGTTAAACGAGCAGTACTTC. Full variable domain (rest looked up from reference TRBV7-2 and TRBJ2-7): GAGVSQSPSNKVTEKGKDVELRCDPISGHTALYWYRQSLGQGLEFLIYFQGNSAPDKSGLPSDRFSAERTGGSVSTLTIQRTQQEDSAVYLCASSLVGLALNEQYFGPGTRLTVT.